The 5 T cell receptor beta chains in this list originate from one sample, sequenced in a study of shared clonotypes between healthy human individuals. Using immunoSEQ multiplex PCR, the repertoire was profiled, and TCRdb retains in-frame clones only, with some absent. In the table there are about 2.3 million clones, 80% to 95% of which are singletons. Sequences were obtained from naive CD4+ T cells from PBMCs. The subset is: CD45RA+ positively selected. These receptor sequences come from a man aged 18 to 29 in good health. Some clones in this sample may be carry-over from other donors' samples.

DNA of the CDR3: TGTGCCAGCAGTTCGCCGGGGGCCGCGGAGACCCAGTACTTC. Translation gives CASSSPGAAETQYF. The genes are TRBV28 and TRBJ2-5; D assignment may be TRBD1 or TRBD2 (6 bases each). Germline values: CDR1 MDHEN, CDR2 SYDVKM. V lost 4 bases, J lost 5 bases, and 14 bases lay in between. There are 14 residues in the CDR3. Complete variable domain (other parts from reference TRBV28 and TRBJ2-5): DVKVTQSSRYLVKRTGEKVFLECVQDMDHENMFWYRQDPGLGLRLIYFSYDVKMKEKGDIPEGYSVSREKKERFSLILESASTNQTSMYLCASSSPGAAETQYFGPGTRLLVL.

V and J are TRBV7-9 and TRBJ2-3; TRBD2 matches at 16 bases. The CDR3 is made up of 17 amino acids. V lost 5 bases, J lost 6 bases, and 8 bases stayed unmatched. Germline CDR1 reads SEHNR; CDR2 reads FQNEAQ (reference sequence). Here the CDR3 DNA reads TGTGCCAGCAGCCCACGACCGGGACTAGCGGGAGGGGATACGCAGTATTTT. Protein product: CASSPRPGLAGGDTQYF.

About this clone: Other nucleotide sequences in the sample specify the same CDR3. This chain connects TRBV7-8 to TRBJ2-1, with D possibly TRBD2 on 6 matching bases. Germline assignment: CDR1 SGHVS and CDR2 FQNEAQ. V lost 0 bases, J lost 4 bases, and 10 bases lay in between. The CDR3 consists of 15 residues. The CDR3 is CASSLAEGTYNEQFF. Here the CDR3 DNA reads TGTGCCAGCAGCTTAGCGGAGGGGACGTACAATGAGCAGTTCTTC.

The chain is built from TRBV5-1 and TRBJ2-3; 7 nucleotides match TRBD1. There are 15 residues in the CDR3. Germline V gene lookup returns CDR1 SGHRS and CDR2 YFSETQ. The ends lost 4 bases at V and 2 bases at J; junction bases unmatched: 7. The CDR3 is CASSPGDSITDTQYF. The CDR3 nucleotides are TGCGCCAGCAGCCCAGGGGACAGCATCACAGATACGCAGTATTTT.

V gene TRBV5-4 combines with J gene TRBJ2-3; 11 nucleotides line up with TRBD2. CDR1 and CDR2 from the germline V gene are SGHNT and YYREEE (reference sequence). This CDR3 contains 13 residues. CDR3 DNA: TGTGCTAGCGGGAGGGTAGCGTCAGATACGCAGTATTTT. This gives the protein CASGRVASDTQYF.